Each of the 10 T cell receptor beta chains below was sequenced from the same sample in a study of blood T cells in healthy people across ages. With a J-beta primer mix and a sample-barcoded 5' primer, a second PCR ran about 6 to 11 cycles. TCRdb itself ran the 5' RACE reads through MiXCR, one entry per CDR3 protein. The sample has more than 1,000,000 distinct CDR3 sequences, around 27% seen once. These sequences were also reported in another study, on T cells of mothers and their children.

Sequenced material: blood. The receptors originated from a girl aged 2-10 years in good health.

This clonotype occurred a few times. Here the CDR3 reads CASSQETANNYGYTF. The CDR3 bases are TGTGCCAGCAGCCAAGAGACAGCGAACAACTATGGCTACACCTTC. The chain joins TRBV3-1 to TRBJ1-2; D may be TRBD1 (5 bases). Trimming shortened V by 0 bases and J by 2 bases, and 10 bases separated the two germline ends. CDR3 length equals 15 residues. Germline CDR1 reads LGHDT; CDR2 reads YNNKEL (reference sequence).

The rearrangement uses TRBV7-2 and TRBJ1-2, with 8 bases lining up with TRBD1. J was trimmed by 8 bases and V by 5 bases; bases with no gene match: 16. Germline V gene lookup returns CDR1 SGHTA and CDR2 FQGNSA. There are 16 residues in the CDR3. The DNA for the CDR3 is TGTGCCAGCAGCCCCTACCGACAGGGGATCGACAGCGGCTACACCTTC. Protein: CASSPYRQGIDSGYTF. The full variable domain, completed using reference TRBV7-2 and TRBJ1-2, is GAGVSQSPSNKVTEKGKDVELRCDPISGHTALYWYRQSLGQGLEFLIYFQGNSAPDKSGLPSDRFSAERTGGSVSTLTIQRTQQEDSAVYLCASSPYRQGIDSGYTFGSGTRLTVV.

This clonotype was seen many times. This chain joins TRBV3-1 and TRBJ2-1; weak D call: TRBD1 (6 bases). V was shortened by 4 bases and J by 6 bases, with 13 bases between the two germline ends. CDR3 length: 14 residues. Germline V gene sequence: CDR1 LGHDT, CDR2 YNNKEL (reference sequence). The DNA of the CDR3 is TGTGCCAGCAGCCCCGGGACACCATCCAATGAGCAGTTCTTC. Its translation is CASSPGTPSNEQFF.

The V call is TRBV6-1, the J call TRBJ2-1, with 10 bases identical to TRBD1. V dropped 2 bases and J dropped 10; count of bases not matched to a gene: 8. The CDR3 sequence is 15 residues long. CDR1 and CDR2 from the germline V gene are MNHNS and SASEGT. CDR3 in DNA: TGTGCCAGCAGTGAATTGAGACAGGGGGCTAAAGAGCAGTTCTTC. This translates into CASSELRQGAKEQFF.

V usage is TRBV5-6 and J usage is TRBJ2-5; D unresolved. The J call may be wrong; the DNA end is better matched by TRBJ2-7. In germline, CDR1 is SGHDT, CDR2 YYEEEE. There are 13 residues in the CDR3. CDR3 in amino acids: CASSSDGYYEQYF. The CDR3 DNA reads TGTGCCAGCAGCTCGGACGGCTACTACGAGCAGTACTTC.

This clonotype was detected a few times. V usage is TRBV3-1 and J usage is TRBJ2-3, with unresolved D. The CDR3 runs 16 residues. V was pared by 0 bases and J by 2 bases, with 12 bases between. Per the germline V gene, CDR1 is LGHDT and CDR2 is YNNKEL (reference sequence). CDR3: CASSQEGPDPTDTQYF. CDR3 nucleotide sequence: TGTGCCAGCAGCCAAGAGGGCCCCGACCCCACAGATACGCAGTATTTT.

This chain links TRBV3-1 with TRBJ1-4; possibly TRBD1 for D (5 bases). The CDR3 is 11 amino acids. Trimming took 8 bases from V and 8 from J, leaving 9 bases between them. Germline CDR1 reads LGHDT; CDR2 reads YNNKEL (reference sequence). CDR3 protein: CASGAGEKLFF. The CDR3 DNA is TGTGCCAGCGGGGCCGGGGAAAAACTGTTTTTT.

In this sample, this clonotype turned up a few times. The chain is built from TRBV19 and TRBJ1-1; TRBD1 matches 7 bases. This CDR3 contains 14 residues. J was trimmed by 1 base and V by 10 bases; bases with no gene match: 9. Germline CDR1 reads LNHDA; CDR2 reads SQIVND (reference sequence). The CDR3 loop is CATSVTGWNTEAFF. In DNA, the CDR3 is TGTGCCACCTCAGTGACAGGGTGGAACACTGAAGCTTTCTTT.

The sample holds a few counts of this clonotype. The chain employs TRBV4-3 and TRBJ2-7; D gene uncertain. V was trimmed by 0 bases and J by 0 bases, leaving 9 bases between them. Germline assignment: CDR1 LGHNA and CDR2 YSLEER. This CDR3 contains 15 residues. CDR3 DNA sequence: TGCGCCAGCAGCCAAGAGTCAGCACCCTCCTACGAGCAGTACTTC. This codes for CASSQESAPSYEQYF.

This clonotype was counted a few times. The rearrangement links TRBV18 to TRBJ1-1, with D perhaps TRBD1 (5 bases). This CDR3 is 14 amino acids long. Trimming cost V 6 bases and J 1 base, with 12 bases left between them. Germline V gene sequence: CDR1 KGHSH, CDR2 LQKENI. DNA of the CDR3: TGTGCCAGCTCCCCCCTAGACAGGAACACTGAAGCTTTCTTT. This translates into CASSPLDRNTEAFF.